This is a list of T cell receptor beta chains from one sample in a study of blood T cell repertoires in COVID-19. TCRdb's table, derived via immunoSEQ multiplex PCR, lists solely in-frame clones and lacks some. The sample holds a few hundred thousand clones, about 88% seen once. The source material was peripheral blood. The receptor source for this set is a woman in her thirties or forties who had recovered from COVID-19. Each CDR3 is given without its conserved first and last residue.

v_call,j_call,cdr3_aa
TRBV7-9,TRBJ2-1,ASSPRTGSSYNEQF
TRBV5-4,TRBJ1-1,ASSPRAGPGAIEAF
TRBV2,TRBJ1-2,ASVGQGTTGGYT
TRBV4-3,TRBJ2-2,ASSQEPPGNTGELF
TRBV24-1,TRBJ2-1,ATSGHLGDSHSYNEQF
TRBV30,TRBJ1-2,ACVGDRGFYGYT
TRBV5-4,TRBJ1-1,ASSRPSQGAEAF
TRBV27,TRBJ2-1,ASAPGTSGYNEQF
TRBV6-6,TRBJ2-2,ASSHLRGELF
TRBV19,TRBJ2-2,ASRTGQTNTGELF
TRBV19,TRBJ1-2,ASSQDRGNYGYT
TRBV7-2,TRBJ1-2,ASSLGGARDYT
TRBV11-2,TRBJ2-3,ASSFRQVVDTQY
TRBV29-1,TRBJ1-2,SVLRPGGEGYT
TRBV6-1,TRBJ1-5,ASSEDRGNQPQH
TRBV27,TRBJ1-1,ASSTTGDNTEAF
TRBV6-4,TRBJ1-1,ASRADRGRDTEAF
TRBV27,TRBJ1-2,ASSGATAKDYT
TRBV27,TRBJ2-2,ASRRTGGAGELF
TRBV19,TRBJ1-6,ASSSISGGRSPLH
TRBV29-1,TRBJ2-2,SGQGAGELF
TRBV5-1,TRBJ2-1,ASSALAGSYNEQF
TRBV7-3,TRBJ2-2,ASTHSGRGVGELF
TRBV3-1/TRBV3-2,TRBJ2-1,ASSQQGLQGFYNEQF
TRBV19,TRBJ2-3,ASSPLAGGLTDTQY
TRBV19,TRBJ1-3,ASSLAESSGNTIY
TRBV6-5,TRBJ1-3,ASSYGGGAVGNTIY